This T cell receptor beta chain was profiled in a study of regulatory T cells in long-lasting Graves disease. For this clonotype: This CDR3 is missing its conserved last phenylalanine or tryptophan, likely due to a read error.

Sample time point: newly diagnosed GD, antithyroid drugs for less than 3 months. The authors made the TCR library using RNA they extracted from PBMCs. According to the study, TCR beta libraries were built with iRepertoire HTBI primers and CDR3-region Arm-PCR. TCRdb ran MiXCR on the multiplex PCR reads and lists one entry per CDR3 protein. The repertoire holds over 400,000 distinct CDR3 sequences, with around 15% as singletons. Deletions cut 5 bases from V and 6 bases from J, with 10 bases between. The CDR3 has 12 amino acids. Germline V gene data show CDR1 as KGHSH and CDR2 as LQKENI. This sample also belongs to another study, concerning T cells in Graves' hyperthyroidism and ophthalmopathy. That report notes: The HTBI set primed first-round TCR CDR3 RT-PCR.

The chain combines TRBV18 with TRBJ1-1; a possible D gene is TRBD1 (6 bases). The sequence was obtained from a woman aged 45-65 years with Graves disease. The source material was peripheral blood mononuclear cells (PBMCs), sampled at new diagnosis, from a patient treated with antithyroid drugs. The DNA for the CDR3 is TGTGCCAGCTCAGGCTCAGGGGCTGAAGCTTTCTCT. This gives the protein CASSGSGAEAFS.